Presented here are 9 T cell receptor beta chains from one specimen sequenced in a study of post-analysis software for immune sequencing data. The study, taken as a whole, reports: Compared with controls, patients had more of five or six TRBV segments, including TRBV5-6, TRBV5-1 and TRBV20-1.

Their cognate antigens are unknown. TCR beta cDNA libraries had unique molecular identifiers. TCRdb processed the PCR reads anew with MiXCR; each CDR3 protein has one entry. Of about 150,000 distinct CDR3 sequences in the sample, approximately 28% are singletons; the top ten hold approximately 1.6%. The specimen was blood. These receptors were obtained from a girl aged 5-17 years with multiple sclerosis.

The genes are TRBV5-6 and TRBJ2-3, with 14 bases aligning to TRBD2. V trimming: 4 bases; J trimming: 14 bases; junction bases outside the gene matches: 9. This CDR3 spans 14 amino acids. Germline lookup yields CDR1 SGHDT and CDR2 YYEEEE. The CDR3 loop is CASSLQTSGRESYF. The CDR3 coding sequence is TGTGCCAGCAGCCTTCAGACTAGCGGGAGGGAGTCGTATTTT.

The J gene is TRBJ1-1, the V gene TRBV20-1; the match to TRBD1 covers 10 bases. The V gene's germline CDR1 is DFQATT and CDR2 SNEGSKA (reference sequence). V was pared by 5 bases and J by 4 bases, with 4 bases of the junction left unmatched. The CDR3 length is 13 residues. For the CDR3, the DNA is TGCAGTGCTGGACAGGGGGATGCCACTGAAGCTTTCTTT. This gives the protein CSAGQGDATEAFF.

At least ten counts were recorded for this clonotype. The CDR3 DNA sequence: TGTGCCAGCAGTTTGAGTGAGTATCGCGAGCAGTACTTC. Amino acids: CASSLSEYREQYF. The chain employs TRBV12-3 or TRBV12-4 and TRBJ2-7; D not certain. The CDR3 runs 13 residues. The V end lost 3 bases, the J end lost 6 bases, and 12 bases lay between the germline ends.

This clonotype showed up many times. V gene TRBV10-3 combines with J gene TRBJ2-3, with D hard to call. V was pared by 7 bases and J by 5 bases, with 13 bases between. This CDR3 is built from 13 residues. Germline CDR1 reads ENHRY; CDR2 reads SYGVKD. The DNA for the CDR3 is TGTGCCATCAAAGGACGTAGTGAAGATACGCAGTATTTT. This encodes CAIKGRSEDTQYF.

V is TRBV12-3 or TRBV12-4 and J is TRBJ1-2, with unresolved D. This CDR3 has 16 amino acids. V dropped 1 base and J dropped 8 bases, with 20 bases sitting between them. The CDR3, as DNA: TGTGCCAGCAGTTTAGGTATTTGGTTCGGGATTGAAGGCTACACCTTC. As protein: CASSLGIWFGIEGYTF.

This chain connects TRBV5-1 to TRBJ2-5; TRBD2 matches at 7 bases. V shed 0 bases and J 1 base; nucleotides not matched to a gene: 3. CDR3 length: 15 residues. Germline-derived CDR1 and CDR2 are SGHRS and YFSETQ. The CDR3 here is CASSLGLAIQETQYF. CDR3 DNA sequence: TGCGCCAGCAGCTTGGGACTAGCTATCCAAGAGACCCAGTACTTC.

This clonotype was seen a handful of times. The chain is built from TRBV4-2 and TRBJ2-1; 10 nucleotides line up with TRBD1. V was pared by 4 bases and J by 5 bases, with 8 bases of the junction left unmatched. This CDR3 has 16 residues. Germline-derived CDR1 and CDR2 are LGHNA and YNFKEQ. The CDR3 bases are TGTGCCAGCAGCCGGCCTGGACAGGGGGAAAACAATGAGCAGTTCTTC. Protein product: CASSRPGQGENNEQFF.

CDR3 in DNA: TGCAGCGTAGGACTAGCAGGCTACAATGAGCAGTTCTTC. It specifies CSVGLAGYNEQFF. The chain has TRBV29-1 and TRBJ2-1; 8 bases fit TRBD2. The CDR3 has 13 amino acids. Germline CDR1 and CDR2: SQVTM and ANQGSEA. The trim removed 6 bases at V and 3 bases at J, leaving 4 bases unmatched.

This clonotype appeared a few times. The chain joins TRBV25-1 to TRBJ1-4, with a tentative D call TRBD1 (6 bases). Germline CDR1 reads MGHDK; CDR2 reads SYGVNS. This CDR3 has 13 amino acids. Trimming removed 6 bases at V and 7 bases at J, with 12 bases between. The CDR3 DNA reads as TGTGCCAGCAGCCCCGGCAGGGGTGAAAAACTGTTTTTT. Encoded protein: CASSPGRGEKLFF. Supplemented by reference TRBV25-1 and TRBJ1-4, the full variable domain reads EADIYQTPRYLVIGTGKKITLECSQTMGHDKMYWYQQDPGMELHLIHYSYGVNSTEKGDLSSESTVSRIRTEHFPLTLESARPSHTSQYLCASSPGRGEKLFFGSGTQLSVL.